This TCR beta chain was identified in a study of cytomegalovirus exposure and HLA in healthy donors. The CDR3 consists of 16 residues. CDR1 and CDR2 from the germline V gene are LGHNA and YSLEER. The ends lost 6 bases at V and 8 bases at J; junction bases unmatched: 14. The study ran its PCR with 60 Vbeta and 13 Jbeta primers. Libraries were prepared by immunoSEQ multiplex PCR; TCRdb keeps only in-frame clonotypes and omits some of them. The table shows fewer than 200,000 clones, with roughly 71% occurring only once. Sequenced sample: PBMCs. This clonotype originated in a male donor in good health and CMV-seropositive. The rearrangement joins TRBV4-3 to TRBJ2-3; 10 nucleotides align to TRBD1. DNA for the CDR3: TGCGCCAGCAGTCCAGTGGGACAGGGGCCAAGGGGTACGCAGTATTTT. It encodes CASSPVGQGPRGTQYF.